The source of this T cell receptor (beta chain) is a study of cytomegalovirus exposure and HLA in healthy donors. About this clone: Its antigen is as yet unknown.

Whole-study findings and limits: With high specificity and sensitivity, the classifier reportedly diagnosed cytomegalovirus status. The study listed roughly 150 cytomegalovirus-associated TCR beta chains.

The table came from immunoSEQ multiplex PCR; TCRdb's copy has only in-frame clones and leaves some out. In the table there are under 250,000 clones, over 75% of which are singletons. V was pared by 2 bases and J by 1 base, with 2 bases between. CDR1 and CDR2 (germline): SEHNR, FQNEAQ (reference sequence). The CDR3 extends over 12 amino acids. This clonotype originated in a woman aged 18-29 years in good health and CMV-seropositive. The chain combines TRBV7-9 with TRBJ1-1; D not certain. The specimen was PBMCs. CDR3 sequence (DNA): TGTGCCAGCAGCTTACAGAACACTGAAGCTTTCTTT. Amino acid sequence: CASSLQNTEAFF.